This T cell receptor (beta chain) came from a study of cytomegalovirus exposure and HLA in healthy donors. PCR amplification relied on 60 Vbeta primers (plus 13 Jbeta primers). Authors' analysis steps: In a later analysis, 8.5 million to 14 million of tens of millions of unique beta chains occurred in at least two donors. The assay was immunoSEQ multiplex PCR, and TCRdb's table has in-frame clones only and misses some. The D gene and trimming were derived from the DNA, and the V and J assignments and clone size from that table. The sample shows about 62,000 clones, 80% to 90% of them seen only once. Germline assignment: CDR1 SGHDN and CDR2 FVKESK. Trimming took off 5 bases at V and 7 bases at J, with 8 bases between the two ends. This CDR3 has 11 amino acids. Study results and limitations: Per a prior analysis, the majority of TCR beta V segments were productive roughly 87% or roughly 30% of the time.

Notes on this clone: The antigen is not known.

The clonotype was recovered from a man aged 18 to 35 in good health and CMV-seronegative. Sequences were obtained from PBMCs. The genes are TRBV14 and TRBJ1-1; D gene uncertain. CDR3 coding DNA: TGTGCCAGCAGCAATCAGTTTGAAGCTTTCTTT. Its translation: CASSNQFEAFF. The variable domain in full, with the rest retrieved from reference TRBV14 and TRBJ1-1, is EAGVTQFPSHSVIEKGQTVTLRCDPISGHDNLYWYRRVMGKEIKFLLHFVKESKQDESGMPNNRFLAERTGGTYSTLKVQPAELEDSGVYFCASSNQFEAFFGQGTRLTVV.